The following is a T cell receptor beta chain sequence with its context. Antigen specificity is unknown. It was cDNA, reverse transcribed from extracted RNA, that served as the sequencing template. Profiling relied on immunoSEQ multiplex PCR, and the TCRdb table lists in-frame clones only, not all of them. The sample yields around 190,000 clones, around 60% seen once. This record belongs to a study of CD8+ T cells in alopecia areata. Points from the study as a whole: Normal scalp had lower clonality than lesional scalp, with alopecia totalis/universalis lesions showing this most strongly. Against the mouse data, patients shared TCRs less clearly, possibly for HLA reasons. Scalp data also include sequences from resident alphabeta T cells of normal skin.

As to treatment: oral pan-JAK inhibitor, 5-10 mg twice daily. Samples from alopecia areata patients were lesional scalp punch biopsies and peripheral blood. This receptor was taken from a human donor with alopecia areata. The sequencing used CD4+ T cells sorted from blood, collected around week 50, from a patient treated with tofacitinib.

The CDR3 nucleotides read TGTGCCAGCAGCTTAGTGCCCAGCACAGATACGCAGTATTTT. It yields the protein CASSLVPSTDTQYF. The chain combines TRBV7-2 with TRBJ2-3; D ambiguous. The CDR3 contains 14 residues. Trimming took 1 base from V and 0 from J, leaving 5 bases between them. Germline lookup yields CDR1 SGHTA and CDR2 FQGNSA.